This T cell receptor (beta chain) emerged from a study of T cell responses to AZD1222 COVID-19 vaccine (dated by TCRdb to the early 2020s). The study in broad terms: TCR sequencing was performed for some 250 trial participants, of whom roughly 200 were given two doses of AZD1222 and about 25 were given two doses of MenACWY control vaccine. Trial participants were enrolled by age into 18-55, 56-69 and 70-plus year subgroups, with roughly 150, 30 and 60 TCR-sequenced participants respectively.

Comments on this clone: Its antigen is currently not known. It has no much larger one-base neighbor in the sample; base qualities were not kept.

Unmatched junction bases come to 10, with V trimmed by 2 bases and J by 5 bases. Its CDR3 holds 17 amino acids, cysteine through phenylalanine. Only CDR3 DNA is held: 51 bases, read in frame from base 1. CDR1 and CDR2, per the germline V gene, are SGHDT and YYEEEE. What the authors observed across the whole study: Because no samples from the day 14 peak response were available, repertoires could be characterized only after the peak T cell response. Vaccine-associated CD4 TCRs spanned the whole spike protein, with dominant responses in regions 160-218 and 743-854. After two AZD1222 doses, both the breadth and the depth of spike-specific TCRs were significantly higher than at day 0 and than in MenACWY recipients. The 56-69-year group was small, and its depth increase did not reach significance, likely because of low power. Nearly half of unique spike-specific TCRs reportedly recognized epitopes outside regions mutated in the B.1.351 and B.1.1.7 variants. Participants were mostly white British and included more females than males, and it was suggested by the authors that clonal diversity may have been underestimated. Conclusions about previously exposed vaccinees are limited, since just six AZD1222 recipients were seropositive for SARS-CoV-2 at baseline.

In light of the paper, this sample's time point label describes: about 28 days (+/-7) after the second vaccine dose. AZD1222 recipients whose second dose came at about 4 weeks and those whose second dose came at about 12 weeks were combined into one group, since spike-specific TCR depth and breadth did not differ between the two schedules. Vaccinee samples were obtained from the UK trials COV001 and COV002, which included a single-blind randomized controlled phase 2/3 trial of AZD1222 (ChAdOx1 nCoV-19) in healthy adults. Trial participant PBMC samples were collected at day 0 and day 28 after the second dose for TCRbeta chain sequencing. The CDR3 regions of human TCRbeta chains were analyzed by immunosequencing. Under the source paper's analysis protocol: Repertoire TCRs were matched against a reference library of SARS-CoV-2-specific TCRs generated with the MIRA antigen-specificity platform. Breadth meant the fraction of unique TCRs that were SARS-CoV-2-associated, whereas depth meant the fraction of total T cells that were SARS-CoV-2-associated. Using the MIRA data, each spike-specific TCR was mapped to the spike region that the TCR reacts to and placed in a CD4 or CD8 class. Log10-transformed breadth and depth values were compared by one-way ANOVA with Sidak's multiple comparisons tests. The source is immuneACCESS, and TCRdb retained only in-frame sequences with V and J called. Part of the clones is not carried over; for the studies checked, unresolved V genes explain less than half of this, and the remainder is unexplained. The DNA was the basis for D and trimming; V, J and clone size are from that table. The table for this sample lists roughly 120,000 clones; around 93% of them were counted only once. Together, the top ten hold about 7.7% of the sample.

Recombination connected TRBV5-6 to TRBJ2-1; TRBD2 aligns with 10 central bases. This TCR was recovered from an adult who received the AZD1222 COVID-19 vaccine. The sample here was peripheral blood, taken 28 days after the second AZD1222 dose. The bases read TGTGCCAGCAGCTTAGCGGCTAGCGGGAGTCGTCACAATGAGCAGTTCTTC. It specifies CASSLAASGSRHNEQFF.